Below, 22 T cell receptor beta chains from the same sample are listed, as sequenced in a study of vaccination effects on CD4 cells after COVID-19. These TCRs' antigens remain unknown. CD4+ T cells were isolated after 10 days of culture. Each person got two doses of an mRNA SARS-CoV-2 vaccine, BNT162b2 or mRNA-1273. TCRdb keeps only in-frame clones here, not all; method: immunoSEQ multiplex PCR. The data show approximately 61,000 clones, approximately 80% seen once. This specimen consisted of CD4+ T cells from PBMCs cultured without peptide, obtained after COVID-19 vaccination. The receptors stem from a human donor who received a COVID-19 vaccine.

The gene calls are TRBV6-6 and TRBJ1-5; D gene ambiguous. The CDR3 is 15 amino acids. The germline V and J ends were trimmed by 0 bases and 6 bases, with 12 bases remaining between them. The germline V gene has CDR1 MNHNY and CDR2 SVGAGI (reference sequence). CDR3 coding DNA: TGTGCCAGCAGTTACTCAATAGGCGGGCGTCAGCCCCAGCATTTT. Residues: CASSYSIGGRQPQHF.

V usage is TRBV11-2 and J usage is TRBJ1-5; D is unclear. Trimming pared 2 bases from V and 4 bases from J, leaving 12 bases between. This CDR3 contains 15 residues. Germline V CDR1 and CDR2: SGHAT, FQNNGV. The CDR3: CASSLHVAVNQPQHF. DNA for the CDR3: TGTGCCAGCAGCTTACATGTAGCGGTTAATCAGCCCCAGCATTTT.

The rearrangement uses TRBV18 and TRBJ1-5; TRBD1 aligns across 7 bases. The V segment lost 6 bases and the J segment 4 bases; nucleotides outside the gene matches: 3. Germline V gene lookup returns CDR1 KGHSH and CDR2 LQKENI. The length of the CDR3 is 13 residues. CDR3 protein: CASSQDRNQPQHF. Written as DNA, the CDR3 is TGTGCCAGCTCCCAGGACAGGAATCAGCCCCAGCATTTT.

This chain joins TRBV19 and TRBJ2-3; TRBD1 agrees at 9 bases. Per germline, CDR1 LNHDA and CDR2 SQIVND (reference sequence). The CDR3 runs 13 residues. V was pared by 4 bases and J by 5 bases, with 1 base of the junction left unmatched. The CDR3 reads CASSRTGEDTQYF. DNA of the CDR3: TGTGCCAGTAGTAGGACAGGGGAAGATACGCAGTATTTT.

The chain joins TRBV28 to TRBJ2-2, with no clear D. Germline CDR1 reads MDHEN; CDR2 reads SYDVKM. V lost 6 bases and J lost 4, with 9 bases in between. The CDR3 totals 13 residues. The DNA of the CDR3 is TGTGCCAGCAGCCCCCCATCCACCGGGGAGCTGTTTTTT. It specifies CASSPPSTGELFF.

The rearrangement uses TRBV18 and TRBJ2-7; 10 bases line up with TRBD1. Losses at the gene ends were 6 bases for V and 2 bases for J; bases not matched to a gene: 4. This CDR3 contains 14 residues. Germline V gives CDR1 KGHSH, CDR2 LQKENI. CDR3 sequence: CASSGTGVPYEQYF. In nucleotides, the CDR3 is TGTGCCAGCTCTGGGACAGGGGTTCCCTACGAGCAGTACTTC.

The rearrangement joins TRBV10-3 to TRBJ2-7; 12 nucleotides match TRBD2. With 6 bases clipped from V and 5 bases from J, the junction kept 8 bases outside the gene matches. Germline V gene data show CDR1 as ENHRY and CDR2 as SYGVKD. The CDR3 contains 15 residues. CDR3 bases: TGTGCCATCAGCCCGACTAGCGGGGGCACTAACGAGCAGTACTTC. It yields the protein CAISPTSGGTNEQYF.

The chain links TRBV30 to TRBJ2-7; 13 positions agree with TRBD2. Per the germline V gene, CDR1 is GTSNPN and CDR2 is SVGIG (reference sequence). The CDR3 contains 15 residues. The junction had 6 bases not matched to a gene; V was cut back by 0 bases and J by 7 bases. In DNA, the CDR3 is TGTGCCTGGAGTGTCGGGACTAGCGGGATGGGAGAGCAGTACTTC. Its protein product is CAWSVGTSGMGEQYF.

J is TRBJ1-2 and V is TRBV2; no reliable D call. The germline V gene encodes CDR1 SNHLY and CDR2 FYNNEI. Between the trimmed V and J ends, which lost 6 bases and 7 bases, there was a span of 9 bases. CDR3 size: 11 residues. CDR3 nucleotides: TGTGCCAGCAGGGGAATCAGTGGCTACACCTTC. Translation: CASRGISGYTF. Using reference TRBV2 and TRBJ1-2 for the parts outside the CDR3, the full variable domain is EPEVTQTPSHQVTQMGQEVILRCVPISNHLYFYWYRQILGQKVEFLVSFYNNEISEKSEIFDDQFSVERPDGSNFTLKIRSTKLEDSAMYFCASRGISGYTFGSGTRLTVV.

V usage is TRBV6-6 and J usage is TRBJ1-6, with 7 bases aligning to TRBD1. The J segment lost 10 bases and the V segment lost 7 bases, leaving 7 bases of the junction unmatched. In germline, CDR1 is MNHNY, CDR2 SVGAGI (reference sequence). CDR3 size: 13 residues. CDR3 bases: TGTGCCAGCAATCGACAGGGAACCTCACCCCTCCACTTT. It encodes CASNRQGTSPLHF.

The chain combines TRBV11-3 with TRBJ2-7; 7 bases are shared with TRBD2. Germline V gene lookup returns CDR1 SGHNT and CDR2 YENEEA. J lost 2 bases, V lost 4 bases, and 11 bases had no gene match. The CDR3 extends over 16 amino acids. The CDR3, as DNA: TGTGCCAGCAGCTACTCCGGGACTACCGACGCCTACGAGCAGTACTTC. Translation gives CASSYSGTTDAYEQYF.

The chain links TRBV5-4 to TRBJ1-6, with TRBD1 identical over 7 bases. CDR3 length equals 14 residues. The V and J ends lost 3 bases and 10 bases, in that order; junction bases with no gene match: 7. Germline V gene lookup returns CDR1 SGHNT and CDR2 YYREEE (reference sequence). CDR3 in amino acids: CASSSRGSISPLHF. For the CDR3, the DNA is TGTGCCAGCAGCTCCAGGGGGAGTATCTCACCCCTCCACTTT.

The rearrangement joins TRBV18 to TRBJ1-2; 7 bases agree with TRBD1. The CDR3 has 14 amino acids. CDR1 is KGHSH, CDR2 LQKENI, per germline. J lost 4 bases, V lost 3 bases, and 5 bases had no gene match. The CDR3 loop is CASSPGQARYGYTF. The CDR3, as DNA: TGTGCCAGCTCACCCGGACAGGCGCGCTATGGCTACACCTTC.

This chain links TRBV18 with TRBJ2-6; D unresolved. Per germline, CDR1 KGHSH and CDR2 LQKENI. This CDR3 is built from 15 residues. V shed 1 base and J shed 1 base, with 5 bases lying between them. The CDR3 reads CASSPQASGANVLTF. CDR3 coding DNA: TGTGCCAGCTCACCACAGGCTTCTGGGGCCAACGTCCTGACTTTC.

This clone was seen a few times. V usage is TRBV19 and J usage is TRBJ1-2; unclear D gene. This CDR3 has 13 amino acids. Per the germline V gene, CDR1 is LNHDA and CDR2 is SQIVND (reference sequence). V was shortened by 10 bases and J by 0 bases, with 12 bases between the two germline ends. As DNA, the CDR3 is TGTGCCACCCAGTCCCAAGCTAACTATGGCTACACCTTC. It encodes CATQSQANYGYTF.

The chain carries TRBV9 and TRBJ2-1, with 8 positions matching TRBD2. There are 12 residues in the CDR3. V trimming: 7 bases; J trimming: 8 bases; junction bases outside the gene matches: 5. Germline assignment: CDR1 SGDLS and CDR2 YYNGEE. The CDR3 region is CASRREGYEQFF. The CDR3 DNA reads as TGTGCCAGCCGCCGGGAGGGGTATGAGCAGTTCTTC. Filled out from reference TRBV9 and TRBJ2-1, the complete variable domain reads DSGVTQTPKHLITATGQRVTLRCSPRSGDLSVYWYQQSLDQGLQFLIQYYNGEERAKGNILERFSAQQFPDLHSELNLSSLELGDSALYFCASRREGYEQFFGPGTRLTVL.

This chain uses TRBV2 with TRBJ1-2; D gene unclear. Germline V gene lookup returns CDR1 SNHLY and CDR2 FYNNEI. V lost 8 bases and J lost 3, with 16 bases in between. The CDR3 is made up of 14 amino acids. The CDR3 DNA reads TGTGCCAGCCGGCCCCGCACTTTATACTATGGCTACACCTTC. It yields the protein CASRPRTLYYGYTF.

This clone was counted a few times. The chain links TRBV18 to TRBJ2-2; D not certain. V was trimmed by 0 bases and J by 1 base, leaving 6 bases between them. Germline-derived CDR1 and CDR2 are KGHSH and LQKENI. The CDR3 loop spans 15 amino acids. CDR3 amino acids: CASSPPHQNTGELFF. CDR3 coding DNA: TGTGCCAGCTCACCACCGCACCAGAACACCGGGGAGCTGTTTTTT.

This sequence joins TRBV4-1 and TRBJ1-4, with D uncertain. From germline, CDR1 is MGHRA and CDR2 YSYEKL. This CDR3 contains 14 residues. V was cut by 1 base and J by 7 bases, with 10 bases left in between. As DNA, the CDR3 is TGCGCCAGCAGCCAAGTGGCAGGAGTTGAAAAACTGTTTTTT. It encodes CASSQVAGVEKLFF.

This clone has more than one count but fewer than ten. The V gene is TRBV30, the J gene TRBJ1-6; TRBD1 is a possible D gene (6 bases). From germline, CDR1 is GTSNPN and CDR2 SVGIG (reference sequence). This CDR3 comprises 13 residues. V was pared by 5 bases and J by 6 bases, with 11 bases between. The CDR3 region is CAWCGGGNSPLHF. As DNA, the CDR3 is TGTGCCTGGTGTGGAGGGGGTAATTCACCCCTCCACTTT.

This clone was seen more than once but under ten times. The chain has TRBV7-2 and TRBJ1-5; no firm D call. Deletions cut 2 bases from V and 2 bases from J, with 7 bases between. Germline V lookup: CDR1 SGHTA, CDR2 FQGNSA. The CDR3 consists of 14 residues. The CDR3 DNA reads as TGTGCCAGCAGCTTATTGGTCGGCAATCAGCCCCAGCATTTT. Amino acid sequence: CASSLLVGNQPQHF.

V usage is TRBV3-1 (or the pseudogene TRBV3-2) and J usage is TRBJ1-2; maybe TRBD1 (6 bases). Between the trimmed V and J ends, which lost 2 bases and 5 bases, there was a span of 15 bases. This CDR3 is 15 amino acids long. Germline CDR1 and CDR2: LGHDT and YNNKEL (reference sequence). The chain's CDR3 is CASSQRGEVGYGYTF. The CDR3 DNA follows: TGTGCCAGCAGCCAAAGGGGGGAAGTAGGGTATGGCTACACCTTC.